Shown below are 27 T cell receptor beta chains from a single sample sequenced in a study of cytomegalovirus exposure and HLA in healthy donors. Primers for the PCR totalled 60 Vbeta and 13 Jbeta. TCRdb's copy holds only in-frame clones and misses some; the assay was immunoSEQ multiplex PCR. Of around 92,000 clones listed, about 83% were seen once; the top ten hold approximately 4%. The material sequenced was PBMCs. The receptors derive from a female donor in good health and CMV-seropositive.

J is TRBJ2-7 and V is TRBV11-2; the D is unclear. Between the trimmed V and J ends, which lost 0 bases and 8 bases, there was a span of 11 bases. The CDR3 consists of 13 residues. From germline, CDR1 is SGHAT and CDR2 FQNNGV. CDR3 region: CASSLDRYSQQYF. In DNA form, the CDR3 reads TGTGCCAGCAGCTTAGATCGCTACTCCCAGCAGTACTTC.

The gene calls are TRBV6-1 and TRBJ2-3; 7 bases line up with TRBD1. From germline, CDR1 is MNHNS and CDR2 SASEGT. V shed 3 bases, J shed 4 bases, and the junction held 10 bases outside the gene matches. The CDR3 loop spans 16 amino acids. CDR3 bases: TGTGCCAGCAGTGATTTCGGGGCAGGGGGTGCAGATACGCAGTATTTT. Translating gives CASSDFGAGGADTQYF.

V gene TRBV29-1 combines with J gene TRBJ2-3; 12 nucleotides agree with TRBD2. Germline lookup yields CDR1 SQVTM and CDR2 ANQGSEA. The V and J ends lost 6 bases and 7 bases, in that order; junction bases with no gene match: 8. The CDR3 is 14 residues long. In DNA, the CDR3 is TGCAGCGTCGGAGGACTAGCGGGACAAAATACGCAGTATTTT. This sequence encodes CSVGGLAGQNTQYF.

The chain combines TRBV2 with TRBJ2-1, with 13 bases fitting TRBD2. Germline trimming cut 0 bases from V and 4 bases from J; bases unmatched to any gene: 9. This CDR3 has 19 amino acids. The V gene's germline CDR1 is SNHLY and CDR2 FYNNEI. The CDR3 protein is CASSEALRGLAGLYNEQFF. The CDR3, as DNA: TGTGCCAGCAGTGAAGCGCTTCGGGGACTAGCGGGGTTGTACAATGAGCAGTTCTTC.

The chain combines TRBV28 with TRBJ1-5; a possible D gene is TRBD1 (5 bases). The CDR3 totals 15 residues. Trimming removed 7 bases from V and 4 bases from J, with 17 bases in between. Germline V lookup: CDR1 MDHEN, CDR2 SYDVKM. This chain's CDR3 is CASKSGFRSNQPQHF. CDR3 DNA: TGTGCCAGCAAATCAGGGTTTAGGAGTAATCAGCCCCAGCATTTT.

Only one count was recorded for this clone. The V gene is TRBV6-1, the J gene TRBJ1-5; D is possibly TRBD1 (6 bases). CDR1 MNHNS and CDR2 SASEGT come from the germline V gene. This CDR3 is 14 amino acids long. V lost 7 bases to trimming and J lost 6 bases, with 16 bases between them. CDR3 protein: CASKEGVGSQPQHF. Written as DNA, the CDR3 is TGTGCCAGCAAAGAGGGGGTAGGAAGTCAGCCCCAGCATTTT.

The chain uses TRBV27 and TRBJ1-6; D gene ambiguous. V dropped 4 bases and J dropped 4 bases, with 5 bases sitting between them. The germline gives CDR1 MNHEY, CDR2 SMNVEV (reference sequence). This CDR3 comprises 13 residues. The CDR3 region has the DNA TGTGCCAGCAGTTGGCAGTATAATTCACCCCTCCACTTT. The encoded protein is CASSWQYNSPLHF.

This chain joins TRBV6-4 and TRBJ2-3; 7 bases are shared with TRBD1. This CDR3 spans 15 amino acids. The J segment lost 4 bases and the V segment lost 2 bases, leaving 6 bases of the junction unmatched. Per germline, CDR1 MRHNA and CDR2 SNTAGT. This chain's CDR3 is CASSDGEGASDTQYF. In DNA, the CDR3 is TGTGCCAGCAGTGACGGTGAGGGGGCCTCAGATACGCAGTATTTT.

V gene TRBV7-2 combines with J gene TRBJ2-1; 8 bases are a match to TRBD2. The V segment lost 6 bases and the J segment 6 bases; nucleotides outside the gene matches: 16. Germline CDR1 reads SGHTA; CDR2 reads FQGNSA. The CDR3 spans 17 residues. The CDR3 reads CASSYAEGGGRRNEQFF. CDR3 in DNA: TGTGCCAGCAGTTATGCAGAGGGGGGCGGGAGGCGCAATGAGCAGTTCTTC.

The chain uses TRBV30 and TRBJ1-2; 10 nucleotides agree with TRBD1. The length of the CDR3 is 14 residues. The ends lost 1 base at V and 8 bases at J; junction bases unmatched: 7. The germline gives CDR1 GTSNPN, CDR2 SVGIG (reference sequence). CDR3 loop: CAWSAGTGVEGYTF. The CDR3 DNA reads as TGTGCCTGGAGTGCAGGGACAGGGGTGGAGGGCTACACCTTC.

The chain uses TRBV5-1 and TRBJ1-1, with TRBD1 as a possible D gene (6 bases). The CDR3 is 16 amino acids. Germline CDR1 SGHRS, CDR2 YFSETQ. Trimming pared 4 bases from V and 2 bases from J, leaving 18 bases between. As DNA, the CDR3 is TGCGCCAGCAGCCTAATTCCCGGGACACCAAACACTGAAGCTTTCTTT. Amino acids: CASSLIPGTPNTEAFF. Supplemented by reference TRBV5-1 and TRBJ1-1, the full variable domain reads KAGVTQTPRYLIKTRGQQVTLSCSPISGHRSVSWYQQTPGQGLQFLFEYFSETQRNKGNFPGRFSGRQFSNSRSEMNVSTLELGDSALYLCASSLIPGTPNTEAFFGQGTRLTVV.

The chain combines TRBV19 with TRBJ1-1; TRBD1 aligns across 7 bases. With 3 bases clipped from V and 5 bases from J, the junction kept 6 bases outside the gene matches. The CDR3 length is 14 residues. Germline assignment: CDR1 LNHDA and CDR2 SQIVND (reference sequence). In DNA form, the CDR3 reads TGTGCCAGTAGTATCGCGACAGGGAGGACTGAAGCTTTCTTT. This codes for CASSIATGRTEAFF.

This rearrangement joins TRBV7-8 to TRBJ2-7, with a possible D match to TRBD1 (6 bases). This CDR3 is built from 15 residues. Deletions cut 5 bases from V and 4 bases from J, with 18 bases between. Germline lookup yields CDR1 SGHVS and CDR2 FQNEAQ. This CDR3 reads CASSPWDKGIYEQYF. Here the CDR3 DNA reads TGTGCCAGCAGCCCCTGGGACAAGGGAATTTACGAGCAGTACTTC. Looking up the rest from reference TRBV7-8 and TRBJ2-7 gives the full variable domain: GAGVSQSPRYKVAKRGQDVALRCDPISGHVSLFWYQQALGQGPEFLTYFQNEAQLDKSGLPSDRFFAERPEGSVSTLKIQRTQQEDSAVYLCASSPWDKGIYEQYFGPGTRLTVT.

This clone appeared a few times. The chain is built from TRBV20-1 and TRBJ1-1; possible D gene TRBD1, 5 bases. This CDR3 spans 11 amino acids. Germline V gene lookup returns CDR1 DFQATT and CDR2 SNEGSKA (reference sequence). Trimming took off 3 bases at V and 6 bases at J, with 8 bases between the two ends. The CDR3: CSARRGAEAFF. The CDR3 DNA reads TGCAGTGCTAGGCGGGGCGCTGAAGCTTTCTTT.

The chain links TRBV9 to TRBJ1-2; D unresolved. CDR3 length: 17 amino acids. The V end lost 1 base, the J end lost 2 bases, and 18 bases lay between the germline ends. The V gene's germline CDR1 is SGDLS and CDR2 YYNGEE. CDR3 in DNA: TGTGCCAGCAGCGTAACGTCCTCTTCCTATCCAAACTATGGCTACACCTTC. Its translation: CASSVTSSSYPNYGYTF.

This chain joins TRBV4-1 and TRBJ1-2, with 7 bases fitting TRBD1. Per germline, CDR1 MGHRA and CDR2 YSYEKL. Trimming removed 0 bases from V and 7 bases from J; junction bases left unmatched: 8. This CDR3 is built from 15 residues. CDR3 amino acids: CASSQEEGGPFGYTF. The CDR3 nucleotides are TGCGCCAGCAGCCAAGAGGAAGGGGGCCCCTTTGGCTACACCTTC.

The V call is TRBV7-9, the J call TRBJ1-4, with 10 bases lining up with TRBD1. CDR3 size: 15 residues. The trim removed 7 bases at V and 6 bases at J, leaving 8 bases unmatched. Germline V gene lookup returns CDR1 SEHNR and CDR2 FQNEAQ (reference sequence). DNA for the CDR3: TGTGCCAGCACCGAGGGACAGGGGAACGATGAAAAACTGTTTTTT. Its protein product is CASTEGQGNDEKLFF.

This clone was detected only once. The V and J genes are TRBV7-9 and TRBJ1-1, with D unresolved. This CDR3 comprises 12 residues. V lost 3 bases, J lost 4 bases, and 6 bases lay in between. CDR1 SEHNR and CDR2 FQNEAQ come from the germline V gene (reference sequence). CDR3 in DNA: TGTGCCAGCAGCTTCCCACTCACTGAAGCTTTCTTT. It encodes CASSFPLTEAFF. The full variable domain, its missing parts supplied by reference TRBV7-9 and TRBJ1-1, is DTGVSQNPRHKITKRGQNVTFRCDPISEHNRLYWYRQTLGQGPEFLTYFQNEAQLEKSRLLSDRFSAERPKGSFSTLEIQRTEQGDSAMYLCASSFPLTEAFFGQGTRLTVV.

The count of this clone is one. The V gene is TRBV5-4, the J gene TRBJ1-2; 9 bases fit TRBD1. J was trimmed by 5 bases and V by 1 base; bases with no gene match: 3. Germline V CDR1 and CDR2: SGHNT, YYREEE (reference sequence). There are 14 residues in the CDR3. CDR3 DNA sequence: TGTGCCAGCAGCTTGACGGGACAGGGATATGGCTACACCTTC. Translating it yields CASSLTGQGYGYTF.

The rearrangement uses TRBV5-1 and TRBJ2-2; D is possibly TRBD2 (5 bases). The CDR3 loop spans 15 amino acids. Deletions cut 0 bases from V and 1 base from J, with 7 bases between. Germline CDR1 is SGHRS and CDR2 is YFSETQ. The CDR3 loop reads CASSLGSGNTGELFF. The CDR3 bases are TGCGCCAGCAGCTTGGGCAGCGGGAACACCGGGGAGCTGTTTTTT.

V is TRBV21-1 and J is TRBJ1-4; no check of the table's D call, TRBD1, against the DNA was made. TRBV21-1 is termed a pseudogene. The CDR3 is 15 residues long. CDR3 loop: CASSPRQGKVGKLFF. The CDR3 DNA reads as TGTGCCAGCAGCCCGAGACAGGGGAAGGTTGGAAAACTGTTTTTT.

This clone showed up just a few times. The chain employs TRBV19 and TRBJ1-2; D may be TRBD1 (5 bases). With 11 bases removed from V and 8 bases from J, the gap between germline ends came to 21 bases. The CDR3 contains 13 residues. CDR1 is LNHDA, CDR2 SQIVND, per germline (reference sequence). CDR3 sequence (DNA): TGTGCCTGTAATAACAGTCCGCAGGGAGGCTACACCTTC. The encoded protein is CACNNSPQGGYTF.

CDR3 amino acids: CASSPGQGGLLDEQYF. The CDR3 nucleotides are TGTGCCAGCTCTCCGGGACAGGGGGGTCTCTTAGACGAGCAGTACTTC. This rearrangement joins TRBV18 to TRBJ2-7; 11 nucleotides line up with TRBD1. V lost 6 bases, J lost 5 bases, and 12 bases stayed unmatched. The CDR3 has 16 amino acids. Germline assignment: CDR1 KGHSH and CDR2 LQKENI.

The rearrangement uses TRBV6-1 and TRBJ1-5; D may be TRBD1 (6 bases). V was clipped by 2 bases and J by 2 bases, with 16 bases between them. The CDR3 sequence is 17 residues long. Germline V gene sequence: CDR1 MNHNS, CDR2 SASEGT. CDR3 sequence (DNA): TGTGCCAGCAGTGAAAGGTTGGGGGCAGAAGGCAATCAGCCCCAGCATTTT. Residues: CASSERLGAEGNQPQHF.

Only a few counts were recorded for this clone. Written as DNA, the CDR3 is TGTGCCAGCTCCCTAGGGGCGCATCAGCCCCAGCATTTT. It is translated as CASSLGAHQPQHF. This chain uses TRBV2 with TRBJ1-5; tentatively, D is TRBD1 (5 bases). The CDR3 has 13 amino acids. V was cut by 8 bases and J by 5 bases, with 13 bases left in between. Germline loops: CDR1 SNHLY, CDR2 FYNNEI.

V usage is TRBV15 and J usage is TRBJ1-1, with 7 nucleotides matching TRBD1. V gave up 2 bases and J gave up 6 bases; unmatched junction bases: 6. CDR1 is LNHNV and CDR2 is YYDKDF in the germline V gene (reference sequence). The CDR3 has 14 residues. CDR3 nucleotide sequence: TGTGCCACCAGCAGACTAAGACAGGGCCCTGAAGCTTTCTTT. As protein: CATSRLRQGPEAFF.

In nucleotides, the CDR3 is TGTGCCAGCTCACAGGAGAGCGGGGGGGCCCTCTCTGGGGCCAACGTCCTGACTTTC. Amino acid sequence: CASSQESGGALSGANVLTF. V is TRBV18 and J is TRBJ2-6; TRBD2 matches 10 bases. Germline V gene sequence: CDR1 KGHSH, CDR2 LQKENI. The CDR3 length is 19 residues. V was clipped by 4 bases and J by 0 bases; unmatched bases: 9.